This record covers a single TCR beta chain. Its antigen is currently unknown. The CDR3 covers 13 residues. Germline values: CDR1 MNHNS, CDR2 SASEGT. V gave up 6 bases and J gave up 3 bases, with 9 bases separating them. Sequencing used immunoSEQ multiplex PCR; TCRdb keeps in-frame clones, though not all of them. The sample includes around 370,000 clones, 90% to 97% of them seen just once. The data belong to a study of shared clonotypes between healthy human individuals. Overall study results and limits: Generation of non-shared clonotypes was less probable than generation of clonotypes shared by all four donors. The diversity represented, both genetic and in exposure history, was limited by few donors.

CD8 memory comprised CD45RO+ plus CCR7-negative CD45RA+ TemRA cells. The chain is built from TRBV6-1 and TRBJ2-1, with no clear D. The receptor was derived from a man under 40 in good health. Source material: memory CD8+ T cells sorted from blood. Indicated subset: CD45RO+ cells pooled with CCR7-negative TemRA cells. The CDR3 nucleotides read TGTGCCAGCAGGGTAGCTAGCTACAATGAGCAGTTCTTC. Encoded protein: CASRVASYNEQFF.